Listed below are T cell receptor beta chains from one sample, sequenced in a study of blood T cells in healthy people across ages. A single record per CDR3 protein comes from TCRdb applying MiXCR to the 5' RACE reads. The data show approximately 1,100,000 distinct CDR3 sequences, more than 40% seen once. Material for sequencing was blood. Receptors were obtained from a woman aged 60-70 years in good health. Both conserved end residues are part of each CDR3. The D gene is left open where the match is weak. Rows may omit the clone size; those that give it use once, few, many or a size class.

V gene	clone size	J gene	D gene	CDR3 length	CDR3 DNA	CDR3 protein
TRBV3-1	-	TRBJ2-3	TRBD2	15	TGTGCCAGCAGCCAAGATCAACTAGCGACAAATACGCAGTATTTT	CASSQDQLATNTQYF
TRBV5-1	-	TRBJ2-1	TRBD2	16	TGCGCCAGCAGCCGTACAGCGGGAGCGGGGTTGAATGAGCAGTTCTTC	CASSRTAGAGLNEQFF
TRBV15	-	TRBJ2-6	-	18	TGTGCCACCAGCAGAGTTGGGGGCGGGGACTCTGGGGCCAACGTCCTGACTTTC	CATSRVGGGDSGANVLTF
TRBV6-5	-	TRBJ1-2	TRBD1	15	TGTGCCAGCAGTTACTCTTCAGGGGGCGCGGATGGCTACACCTTC	CASSYSSGGADGYTF
TRBV9	few	TRBJ2-5	-	14	TGTGCCAGCAGCCCTAGGGCCTATCGAGAGACCCAGTACTTC	CASSPRAYRETQYF
TRBV28	-	TRBJ2-6	-	19	TGTGCCAGCAGTTTACCGTTGTACAGGTCAATTTTTGGGGCCAACGTCCTGACTTTC	CASSLPLYRSIFGANVLTF
TRBV27	-	TRBJ2-1	TRBD2	15	TGTGCCAGCAGCCCTAGGACTAGTCTCCACAATGAGCAGTTCTTC	CASSPRTSLHNEQFF
TRBV9	few	TRBJ2-7	TRBD2	17	TGTGCCAGCAGCGTAGGTAGCGGGAGGAGCCGTTCCTACGAGCAGTACTTC	CASSVGSGRSRSYEQYF
TRBV5-1	-	TRBJ2-4	TRBD1	14	TGCGCCAGCAGCTCTAGACAGGGTGTAGACATTCAGTACTTC	CASSSRQGVDIQYF
TRBV9	many	TRBJ2-3	TRBD2	15	TGTGCCAGCAGCCATCCGACTAGCGGGATGGATACGCAGTATTTT	CASSHPTSGMDTQYF
TRBV3-1	-	TRBJ2-4	-	16	TGTGCCAGCAGCCCCGCTGAAGTCCTAGCCAAAAACATTCAGTACTTC	CASSPAEVLAKNIQYF
TRBV29-1	-	TRBJ2-7	-	12	TGCAGCGTTGGCCCAGGGGGGTACGAGCAGTACTTC	CSVGPGGYEQYF
TRBV11-3	-	TRBJ2-5	-	15	TGTGCCAGCAGCTTAGATTCCGGGAACCAAGAGACCCAGTACTTC	CASSLDSGNQETQYF
TRBV6-5	once	TRBJ2-5	-	14	TGTGCCAGCAGTGACGGCAGTCGCGCGGAGACCCAGTACTTC	CASSDGSRAETQYF
TRBV21-1	few	TRBJ2-7	-	12	TGTGCCAGCCTAAGGGCAGCTTACGAGCAGTACTTC	CASLRAAYEQYF
TRBV6-1	once	TRBJ2-3	-	13	TGTGCCAGCGACGTGAGCCACACAGATACGCAGTATTTT	CASDVSHTDTQYF
TRBV30	-	TRBJ1-4	-	13	TGTGCCTGGAGTGTAATTGGGTATGAAAAACTGTTTTTT	CAWSVIGYEKLFF
TRBV4-1	few	TRBJ2-7	-	15	TGCGCCAGCAGCCAGACCGGCGGGACTCTCTACGAGCAGTACTTC	CASSQTGGTLYEQYF
TRBV15	few	TRBJ2-3	-	13	TGTGCCACCAGCGTCCAGGGGTTAGATACGCAGTATTTT	CATSVQGLDTQYF
TRBV9	-	TRBJ2-1	TRBD1	17	TGTGCCAGCAGCTATGCCGGGACAGGGAATTTAGGGAATGAGCAGTTCTTC	CASSYAGTGNLGNEQFF
TRBV15	-	TRBJ2-7	-	17	TGTGCCACCAGCAGAGATCTCTCCGGGACAACGTCCTACGAGCAGTACTTC	CATSRDLSGTTSYEQYF
TRBV5-1	few	TRBJ2-1	-	14	TGCGCCAGCAGCTTGGGAGGGGGATTCTATGAGCAGTTCTTC	CASSLGGGFYEQFF